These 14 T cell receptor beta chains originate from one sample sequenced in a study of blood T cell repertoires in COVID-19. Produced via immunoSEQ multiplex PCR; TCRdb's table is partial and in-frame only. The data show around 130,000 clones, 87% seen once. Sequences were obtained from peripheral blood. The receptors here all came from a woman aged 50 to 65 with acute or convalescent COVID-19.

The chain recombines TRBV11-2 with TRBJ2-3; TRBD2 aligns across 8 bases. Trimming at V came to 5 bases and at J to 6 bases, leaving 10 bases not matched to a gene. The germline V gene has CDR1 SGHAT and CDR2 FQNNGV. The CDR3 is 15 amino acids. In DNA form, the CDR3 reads TGTGCCAGCAGCCGCGGTGCTAGCGGGTGGGATACGCAGTATTTT. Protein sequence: CASSRGASGWDTQYF. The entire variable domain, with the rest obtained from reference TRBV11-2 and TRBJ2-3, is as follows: EAGVAQSPRYKIIEKRQSVAFWCNPISGHATLYWYQQILGQGPKLLIQFQNNGVVDDSQLPKDRFSAERLKGVDSTLKIQPAKLEDSAVYLCASSRGASGWDTQYFGPGTRLTVL.

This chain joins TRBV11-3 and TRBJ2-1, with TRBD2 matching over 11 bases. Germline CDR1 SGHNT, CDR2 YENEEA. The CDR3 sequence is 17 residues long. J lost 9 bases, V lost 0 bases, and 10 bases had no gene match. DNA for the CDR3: TGTGCCAGCAGCTTAGAGGCAACTAGCGGGAGTGTAGGTGAGCAGTTCTTC. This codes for CASSLEATSGSVGEQFF.

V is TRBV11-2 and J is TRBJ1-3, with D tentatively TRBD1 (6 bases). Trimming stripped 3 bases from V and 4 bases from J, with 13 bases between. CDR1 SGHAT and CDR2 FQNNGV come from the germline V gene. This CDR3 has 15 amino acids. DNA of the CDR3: TGTGCCAGCAGCTTTACGGACAGATCAGGAAACACCATATATTTT. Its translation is CASSFTDRSGNTIYF. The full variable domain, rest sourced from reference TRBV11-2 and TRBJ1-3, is EAGVAQSPRYKIIEKRQSVAFWCNPISGHATLYWYQQILGQGPKLLIQFQNNGVVDDSQLPKDRFSAERLKGVDSTLKIQPAKLEDSAVYLCASSFTDRSGNTIYFGEGSWLTVV.

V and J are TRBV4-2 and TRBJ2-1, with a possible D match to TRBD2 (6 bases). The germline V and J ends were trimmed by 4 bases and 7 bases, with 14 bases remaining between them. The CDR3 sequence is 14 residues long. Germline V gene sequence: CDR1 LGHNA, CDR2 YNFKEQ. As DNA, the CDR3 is TGTGCCAGCAGCCCCGGGACTCTTTGGAATGAGCAGTTCTTC. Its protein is CASSPGTLWNEQFF.

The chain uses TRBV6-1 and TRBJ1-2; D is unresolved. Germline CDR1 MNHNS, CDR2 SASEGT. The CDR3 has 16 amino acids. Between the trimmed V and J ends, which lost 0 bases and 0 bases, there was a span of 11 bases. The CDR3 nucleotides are TGTGCCAGCAGTGAAGCAACATGGAGTCCTAACTATGGCTACACCTTC. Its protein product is CASSEATWSPNYGYTF.

The CDR3 DNA reads TGTGCCAGTAGTACCCGGACAGTCTACAATGAGCAGTTCTTC. Translated: CASSTRTVYNEQFF. The chain has TRBV19 and TRBJ2-1; weak D call: TRBD1 (6 bases). The V gene's germline CDR1 is LNHDA and CDR2 SQIVND (reference sequence). The CDR3 is 14 amino acids. V was shortened by 4 bases and J by 3 bases, with 10 bases between the two germline ends.

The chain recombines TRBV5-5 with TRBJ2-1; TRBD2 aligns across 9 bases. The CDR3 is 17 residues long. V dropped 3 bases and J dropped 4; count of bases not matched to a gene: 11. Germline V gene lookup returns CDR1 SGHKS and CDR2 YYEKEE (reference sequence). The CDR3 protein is CASSWRLTSGTYNEQFF. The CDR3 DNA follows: TGTGCCAGCAGCTGGAGATTGACTAGCGGAACTTACAATGAGCAGTTCTTC.

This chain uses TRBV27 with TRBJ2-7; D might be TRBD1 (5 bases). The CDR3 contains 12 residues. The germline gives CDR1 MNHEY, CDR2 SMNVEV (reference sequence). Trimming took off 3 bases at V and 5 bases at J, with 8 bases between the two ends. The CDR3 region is CASSFQGHEQYF. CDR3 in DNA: TGTGCCAGCAGTTTTCAGGGCCACGAGCAGTACTTC.

This CDR3 is CSVEWQDGYTF. CDR3 nucleotide sequence: TGCAGCGTTGAATGGCAGGATGGCTACACCTTC. The genes are TRBV29-1 and TRBJ1-2; D unclear. Between the trimmed V and J ends, which lost 2 bases and 6 bases, there was a span of 7 bases. Germline loops: CDR1 SQVTM, CDR2 ANQGSEA. The CDR3 loop spans 11 amino acids.

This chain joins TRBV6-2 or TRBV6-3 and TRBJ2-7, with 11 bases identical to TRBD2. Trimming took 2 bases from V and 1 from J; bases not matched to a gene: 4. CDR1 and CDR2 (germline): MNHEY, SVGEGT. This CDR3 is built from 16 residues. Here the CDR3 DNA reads TGTGCCAGCAGTTACACCGGGACTAGCGGATCCTACGAGCAGTACTTC. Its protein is CASSYTGTSGSYEQYF.

In DNA form, the CDR3 reads TGTGCCAGCAGCAGGACAGGGGCTGGCTACACCTTC. This encodes CASSRTGAGYTF. This chain connects TRBV12-3 or TRBV12-4 to TRBJ1-2; TRBD1 agrees at 9 bases. The CDR3 runs to 12 residues. Trimming at V came to 6 bases and at J to 7 bases, leaving 3 bases not matched to a gene.

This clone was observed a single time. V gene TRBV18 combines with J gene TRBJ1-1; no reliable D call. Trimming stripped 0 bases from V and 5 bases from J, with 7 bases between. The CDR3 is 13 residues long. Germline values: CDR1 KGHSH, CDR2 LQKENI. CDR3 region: CASSPPQDTEAFF. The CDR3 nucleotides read TGTGCCAGCTCACCACCCCAGGATACTGAAGCTTTCTTT.

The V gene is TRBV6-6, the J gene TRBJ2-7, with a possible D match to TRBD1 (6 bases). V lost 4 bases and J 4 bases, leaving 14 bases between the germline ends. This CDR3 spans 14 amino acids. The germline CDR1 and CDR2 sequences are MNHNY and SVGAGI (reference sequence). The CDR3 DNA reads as TGTGCCAGCAGTTCCCACCGGGACACTTACGAGCAGTACTTC. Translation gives CASSSHRDTYEQYF.

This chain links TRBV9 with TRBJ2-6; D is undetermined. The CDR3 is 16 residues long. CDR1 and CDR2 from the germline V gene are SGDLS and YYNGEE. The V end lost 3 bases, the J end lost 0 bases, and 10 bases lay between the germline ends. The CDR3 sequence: CASSARSYSGANVLTF. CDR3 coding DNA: TGTGCCAGCAGCGCCCGGTCGTACTCTGGGGCCAACGTCCTGACTTTC.